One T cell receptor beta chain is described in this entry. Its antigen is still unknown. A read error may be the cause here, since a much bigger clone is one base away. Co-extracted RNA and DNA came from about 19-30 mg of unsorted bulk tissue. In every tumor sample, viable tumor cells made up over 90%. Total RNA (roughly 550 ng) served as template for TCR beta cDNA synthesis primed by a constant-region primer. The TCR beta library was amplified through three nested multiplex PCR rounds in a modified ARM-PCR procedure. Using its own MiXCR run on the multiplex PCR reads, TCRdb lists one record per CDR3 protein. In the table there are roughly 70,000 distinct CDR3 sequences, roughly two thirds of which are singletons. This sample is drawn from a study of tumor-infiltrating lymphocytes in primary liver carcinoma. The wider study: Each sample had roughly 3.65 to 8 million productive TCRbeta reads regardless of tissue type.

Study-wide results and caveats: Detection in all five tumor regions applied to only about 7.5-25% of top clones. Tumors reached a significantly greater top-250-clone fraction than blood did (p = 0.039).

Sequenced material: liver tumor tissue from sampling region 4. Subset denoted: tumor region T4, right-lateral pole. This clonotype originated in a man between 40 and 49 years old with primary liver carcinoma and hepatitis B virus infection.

The CDR3 nucleotides are TGCGCCAGCAACTTGGGGGGTCTAGCGGGAGGCTCCTACGAGCAGTACTTC. As protein: CASNLGGLAGGSYEQYF. V gene TRBV5-1 combines with J gene TRBJ2-7, with 11 nucleotides matching TRBD2. CDR3 size: 17 residues. CDR1 SGHRS and CDR2 YFSETQ come from the germline V gene.